The source of this T cell receptor (beta chain) is a study of cytomegalovirus exposure and HLA in healthy donors. For the study at large: One earlier analysis, a look at 150 million to 200 million T cells, found more than 100 million unique TCR beta sequences.

The germline gives CDR1 SGHVS, CDR2 FNYEAQ. This CDR3 spans 16 amino acids. The V segment lost 5 bases and the J segment 3 bases; nucleotides outside the gene matches: 13. It was with 60 Vbeta and 13 Jbeta primers that the PCR ran. TCRdb's copy holds only in-frame clones and misses some; the assay was immunoSEQ multiplex PCR. This sample has approximately 100,000 clones, with about two thirds found just once. This clone was recorded a few times. The sample consisted of PBMCs. This TCR came from a woman in her 70s in good health and CMV-seropositive. The chain combines TRBV7-6 with TRBJ2-7; 7 nucleotides agree with TRBD1. CDR3 amino acids: CASSTPRGRGNYEQYF. DNA of the CDR3: TGTGCCAGCAGCACCCCCCGCGGCAGGGGGAACTACGAGCAGTACTTC. The full variable domain, completed using reference TRBV7-6 and TRBJ2-7, is GAGVSQSPRYKVTKRGQDVALRCDPISGHVSLYWYRQALGQGPEFLTYFNYEAQQDKSGLPNDRFSAERPEGSISTLTIQRTEQRDSAMYRCASSTPRGRGNYEQYFGPGTRLTVT.